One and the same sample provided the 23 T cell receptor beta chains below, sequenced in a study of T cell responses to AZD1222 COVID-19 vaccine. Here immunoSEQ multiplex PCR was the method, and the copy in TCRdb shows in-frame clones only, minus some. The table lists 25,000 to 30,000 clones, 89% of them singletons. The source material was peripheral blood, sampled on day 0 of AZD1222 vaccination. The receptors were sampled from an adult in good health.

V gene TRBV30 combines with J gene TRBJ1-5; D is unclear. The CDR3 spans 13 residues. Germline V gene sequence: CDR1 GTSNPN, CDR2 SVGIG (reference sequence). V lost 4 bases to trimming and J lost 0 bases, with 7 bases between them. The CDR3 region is CAWTGDSNQPQHF. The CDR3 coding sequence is TGTGCCTGGACCGGTGATAGCAATCAGCCCCAGCATTTT.

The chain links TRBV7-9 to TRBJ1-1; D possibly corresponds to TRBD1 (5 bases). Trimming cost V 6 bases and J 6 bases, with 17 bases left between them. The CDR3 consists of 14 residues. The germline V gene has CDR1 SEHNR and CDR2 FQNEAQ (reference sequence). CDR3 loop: CASRNSQGSAEAFF. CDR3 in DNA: TGTGCCAGCAGAAATAGTCAGGGTTCGGCTGAAGCTTTCTTT.

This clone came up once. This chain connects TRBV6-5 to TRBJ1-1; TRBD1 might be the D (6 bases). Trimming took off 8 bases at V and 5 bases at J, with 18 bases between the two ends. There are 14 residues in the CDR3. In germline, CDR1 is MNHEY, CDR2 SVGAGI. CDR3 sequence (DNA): TGTGCCAGCTCTGGGCAGGGGTGGTGGACTGAAGCTTTCTTT. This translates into CASSGQGWWTEAFF.

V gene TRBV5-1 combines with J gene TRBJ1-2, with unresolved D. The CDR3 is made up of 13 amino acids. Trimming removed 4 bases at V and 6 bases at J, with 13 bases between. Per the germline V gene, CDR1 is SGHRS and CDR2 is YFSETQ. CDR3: CASSHGDRDGYTF. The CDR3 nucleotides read TGCGCCAGCAGCCACGGGGATAGAGATGGCTACACCTTC. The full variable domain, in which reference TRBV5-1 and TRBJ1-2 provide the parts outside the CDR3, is KAGVTQTPRYLIKTRGQQVTLSCSPISGHRSVSWYQQTPGQGLQFLFEYFSETQRNKGNFPGRFSGRQFSNSRSEMNVSTLELGDSALYLCASSHGDRDGYTFGSGTRLTVV.

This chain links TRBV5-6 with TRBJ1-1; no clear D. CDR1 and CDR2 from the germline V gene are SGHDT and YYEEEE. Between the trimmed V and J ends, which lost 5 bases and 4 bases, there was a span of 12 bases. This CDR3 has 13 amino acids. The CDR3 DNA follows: TGTGCCAGCAGGCCGGGATCCCGCACTGAAGCTTTCTTT. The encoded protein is CASRPGSRTEAFF.

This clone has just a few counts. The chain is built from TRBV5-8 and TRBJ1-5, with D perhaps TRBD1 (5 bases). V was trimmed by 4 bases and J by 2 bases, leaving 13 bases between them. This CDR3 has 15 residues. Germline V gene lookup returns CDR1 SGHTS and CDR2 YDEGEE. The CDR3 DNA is TGTGCCAGCAGCCCGCGCGGGGCGGGCAATCAGCCCCAGCATTTT. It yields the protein CASSPRGAGNQPQHF.

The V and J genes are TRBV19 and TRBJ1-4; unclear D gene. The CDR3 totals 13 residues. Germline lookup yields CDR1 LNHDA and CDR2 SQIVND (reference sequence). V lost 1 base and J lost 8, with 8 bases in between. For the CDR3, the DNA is TGTGCCAGTAGTATAGTTGTCAGAGAAAAACTGTTTTTT. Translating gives CASSIVVREKLFF.

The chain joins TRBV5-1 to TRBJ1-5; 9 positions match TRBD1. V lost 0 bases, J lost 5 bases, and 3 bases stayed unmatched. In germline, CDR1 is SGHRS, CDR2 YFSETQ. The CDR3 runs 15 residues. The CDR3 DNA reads TGCGCCAGCAGCTTGGGGGACAGGGTAGATCAGCCCCAGCATTTT. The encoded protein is CASSLGDRVDQPQHF.

This CDR3 is CASSPSTDTQYF. CDR3 in DNA: TGTGCCAGCTCACCAAGTACAGATACGCAGTATTTT. The rearrangement joins TRBV18 to TRBJ2-3; D uncertain. V was pared by 2 bases and J by 3 bases, with 3 bases between. There are 12 residues in the CDR3. From germline, CDR1 is KGHSH and CDR2 LQKENI.

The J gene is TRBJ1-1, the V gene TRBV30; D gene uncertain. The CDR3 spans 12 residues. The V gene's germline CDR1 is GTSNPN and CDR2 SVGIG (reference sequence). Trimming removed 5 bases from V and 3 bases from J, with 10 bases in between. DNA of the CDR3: TGTGCCTGGGGGAAAACCTACACTGAAGCTTTCTTT. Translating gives CAWGKTYTEAFF.

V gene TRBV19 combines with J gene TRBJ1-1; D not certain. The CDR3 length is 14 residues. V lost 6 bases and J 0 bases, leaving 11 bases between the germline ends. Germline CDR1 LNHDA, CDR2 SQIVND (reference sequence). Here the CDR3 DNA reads TGTGCCAGTAGCATCTACGCCATGAACACTGAAGCTTTCTTT. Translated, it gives CASSIYAMNTEAFF.

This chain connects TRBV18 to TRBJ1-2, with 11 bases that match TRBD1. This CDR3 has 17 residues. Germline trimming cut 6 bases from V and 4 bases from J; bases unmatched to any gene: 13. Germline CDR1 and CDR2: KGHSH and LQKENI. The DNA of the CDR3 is TGTGCCAGCTCCCTTCCTGCGGGGACAGGGGGATCCTATGGCTACACCTTC. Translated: CASSLPAGTGGSYGYTF.

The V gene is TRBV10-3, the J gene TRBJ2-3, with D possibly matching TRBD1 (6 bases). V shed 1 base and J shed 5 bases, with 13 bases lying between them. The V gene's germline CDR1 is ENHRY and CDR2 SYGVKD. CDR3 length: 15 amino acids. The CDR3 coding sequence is TGTGCCATCAGTGAGTTGAACAGGGTATTAGATACGCAGTATTTT. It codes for CAISELNRVLDTQYF.

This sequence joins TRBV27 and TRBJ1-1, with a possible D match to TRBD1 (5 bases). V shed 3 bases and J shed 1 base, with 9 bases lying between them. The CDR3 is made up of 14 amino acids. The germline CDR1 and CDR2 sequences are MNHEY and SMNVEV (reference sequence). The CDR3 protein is CASSLRGPNTEAFF. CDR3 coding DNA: TGTGCCAGCAGTTTGAGGGGACCGAACACTGAAGCTTTCTTT.

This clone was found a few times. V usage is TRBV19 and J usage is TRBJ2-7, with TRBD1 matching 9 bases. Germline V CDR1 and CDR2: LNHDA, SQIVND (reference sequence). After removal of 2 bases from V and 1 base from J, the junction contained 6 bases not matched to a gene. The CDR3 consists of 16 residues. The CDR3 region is CASSIRSGTGSYEQYF. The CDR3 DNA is TGTGCCAGTAGTATACGTTCGGGGACAGGGTCCTACGAGCAGTACTTC.

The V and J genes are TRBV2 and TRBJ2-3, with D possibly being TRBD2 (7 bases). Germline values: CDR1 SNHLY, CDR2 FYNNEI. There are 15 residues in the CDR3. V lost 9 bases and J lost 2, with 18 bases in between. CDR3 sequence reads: CARSLGGTTTDTQYF. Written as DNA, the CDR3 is TGTGCCAGATCATTAGGGGGGACTACCACAGATACGCAGTATTTT.

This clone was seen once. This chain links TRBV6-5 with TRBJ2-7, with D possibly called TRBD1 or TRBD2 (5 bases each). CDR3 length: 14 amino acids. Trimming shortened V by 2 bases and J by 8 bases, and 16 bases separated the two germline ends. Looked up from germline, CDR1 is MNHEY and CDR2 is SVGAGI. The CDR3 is CASSYRDAGGKQYF. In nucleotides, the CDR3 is TGTGCCAGCAGTTACCGGGACGCCGGCGGAAAGCAGTACTTC.

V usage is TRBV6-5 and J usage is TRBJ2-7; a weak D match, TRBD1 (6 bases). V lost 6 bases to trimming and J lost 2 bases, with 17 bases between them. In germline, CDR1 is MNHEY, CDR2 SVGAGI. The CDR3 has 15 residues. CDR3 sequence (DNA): TGTGCCAGCAGAACGGCGGAAAAGGGGGCCTACGAGCAGTACTTC. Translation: CASRTAEKGAYEQYF.

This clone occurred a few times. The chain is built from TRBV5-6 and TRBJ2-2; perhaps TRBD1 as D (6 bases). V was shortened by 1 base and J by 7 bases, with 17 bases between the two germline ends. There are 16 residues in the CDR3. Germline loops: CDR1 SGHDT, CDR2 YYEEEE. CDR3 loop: CASSLFLGQWGGELFF. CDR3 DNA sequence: TGTGCCAGCAGCTTGTTCTTGGGACAATGGGGCGGGGAGCTGTTTTTT.

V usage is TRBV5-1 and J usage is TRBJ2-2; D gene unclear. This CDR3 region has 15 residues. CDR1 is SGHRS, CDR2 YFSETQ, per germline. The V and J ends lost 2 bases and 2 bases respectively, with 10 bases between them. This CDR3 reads CASSFKAVNTGELFF. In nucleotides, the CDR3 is TGCGCCAGCAGCTTTAAGGCAGTAAACACCGGGGAGCTGTTTTTT.

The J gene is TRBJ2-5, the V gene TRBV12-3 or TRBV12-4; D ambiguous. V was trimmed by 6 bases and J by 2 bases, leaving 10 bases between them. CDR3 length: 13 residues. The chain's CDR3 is CASRTDGQETQYF. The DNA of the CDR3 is TGTGCCAGCAGGACGGACGGGCAAGAGACCCAGTACTTC.

DNA for the CDR3: TGTGCCAGCAGTGGAGTACAGGGATCCGGGGAGCTGTTTTTT. This codes for CASSGVQGSGELFF. J is TRBJ2-2 and V is TRBV6-4, with D possibly matching TRBD1 (6 bases). The CDR3 is 14 residues long. CDR1 MRHNA and CDR2 SNTAGT come from the germline V gene. Trimming removed 4 bases at V and 6 bases at J, with 12 bases between.

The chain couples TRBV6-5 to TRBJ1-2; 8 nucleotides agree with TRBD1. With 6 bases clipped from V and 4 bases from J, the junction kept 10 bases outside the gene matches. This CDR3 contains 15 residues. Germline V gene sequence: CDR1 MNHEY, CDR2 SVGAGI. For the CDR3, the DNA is TGTGCCAGCAGGCGCCTGGACAGGGCGGGCTATGGCTACACCTTC. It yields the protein CASRRLDRAGYGYTF.